These T cell receptor beta chains were read from a single sample in a study of PD-L1 blockade in urothelial cancer. Repertoires were generated with immunoSEQ multiplex PCR, while TCRdb's copy carries only in-frame clones and drops some. The sample shows tens of thousands of clones, 70% to 85% of them seen only once. The sample in question was PBMCs, obtained around atezolizumab (anti-PD-L1) treatment. These receptors were obtained from a man between 60 and 75 years old with urothelial cancer. The CDR3 runs from the conserved cysteine through the conserved F or W. Fields, in order: clone size, J gene, D gene, V gene, CDR3 protein, CDR3 DNA. A D gene is named only where the DNA matches it firmly. Clone size is given for some rows only: seen once, a few or many times, or a class if the clone is expanded.

clone size: NA
J gene: TRBJ1-2
D gene: NA
V gene: TRBV2
CDR3 protein: CASSGLLNYGYTF
CDR3 DNA: TGTGCCAGCAGCGGACTCCTTAACTATGGCTACACCTTC

clone size: NA
J gene: TRBJ2-7
D gene: NA
V gene: TRBV7-4
CDR3 protein: CASSSGDGRGIAYEQYF
CDR3 DNA: TGTGCCAGCAGCTCTGGGGATGGCAGGGGAATCGCCTACGAGCAGTACTTC

clone size: NA
J gene: TRBJ2-7
D gene: NA
V gene: TRBV2
CDR3 protein: CASRYNRVRSYEQYF
CDR3 DNA: TGTGCCAGCAGGTATAACAGGGTACGCTCCTACGAGCAGTACTTC

clone size: NA
J gene: TRBJ2-2
D gene: TRBD2
V gene: TRBV7-2
CDR3 protein: CASSRGSGRTTGELFF
CDR3 DNA: TGTGCCAGCAGCCGTGGGAGCGGGAGGACCACCGGGGAGCTGTTTTTT

clone size: NA
J gene: TRBJ2-7
D gene: NA
V gene: TRBV27
CDR3 protein: CASSRDTSYEQYF
CDR3 DNA: TGTGCCAGCAGTCGGGACACGTCCTACGAGCAGTACTTC

clone size: NA
J gene: TRBJ2-7
D gene: NA
V gene: TRBV9
CDR3 protein: CASSAFHLASGGLQYF
CDR3 DNA: TGTGCCAGCAGCGCATTCCATCTAGCCTCGGGGGGCCTACAGTACTTC

clone size: NA
J gene: TRBJ2-7
D gene: TRBD2
V gene: TRBV18
CDR3 protein: CASSPNSGRMSYEQYF
CDR3 DNA: TGTGCCAGCTCACCCAATAGCGGGAGAATGTCCTACGAGCAGTACTTC

clone size: NA
J gene: TRBJ1-2
D gene: NA
V gene: TRBV18
CDR3 protein: CASSQYKGANYGYTF
CDR3 DNA: TGTGCCAGCTCACAATATAAGGGGGCTAACTATGGCTACACCTTC

clone size: NA
J gene: TRBJ1-1
D gene: NA
V gene: TRBV5-1
CDR3 protein: CASSWGEGLTEAFF
CDR3 DNA: TGCGCCAGCAGCTGGGGTGAGGGTTTGACTGAAGCTTTCTTT

clone size: NA
J gene: TRBJ1-3
D gene: NA
V gene: TRBV7-2
CDR3 protein: CASSLEGRAIYF
CDR3 DNA: TGTGCCAGCAGCTTAGAGGGCAGGGCTATATATTTT

clone size: NA
J gene: TRBJ2-7
D gene: TRBD1
V gene: TRBV19
CDR3 protein: CASMTTGTGGDEQYF
CDR3 DNA: TGTGCCAGTATGACCACCGGGACAGGGGGCGACGAGCAGTACTTC

clone size: NA
J gene: TRBJ1-2
D gene: NA
V gene: TRBV28
CDR3 protein: CASSLGQGGYTF
CDR3 DNA: TGTGCCAGCAGTTTAGGCCAGGGGGGCTACACCTTC

clone size: NA
J gene: TRBJ2-2
D gene: TRBD2
V gene: TRBV29-1
CDR3 protein: CSVAPSGLTGELFF
CDR3 DNA: TGCAGCGTGGCTCCTAGCGGGCTAACCGGGGAGCTGTTTTTT

clone size: NA
J gene: TRBJ1-1
D gene: NA
V gene: TRBV2
CDR3 protein: CASSSTDRSYTEAFF
CDR3 DNA: TGTGCCAGCAGTTCAACCGACAGGTCCTACACTGAAGCTTTCTTT

clone size: NA
J gene: TRBJ2-7
D gene: TRBD1
V gene: TRBV5-6
CDR3 protein: CASRERQGAYEQYF
CDR3 DNA: TGTGCCAGCAGGGAGCGACAGGGGGCATACGAGCAGTACTTC

clone size: NA
J gene: TRBJ1-1
D gene: NA
V gene: TRBV2
CDR3 protein: CASSEVRGNTEAFF
CDR3 DNA: TGTGCCAGCAGTGAAGTCAGGGGGAACACTGAAGCTTTCTTT

clone size: few
J gene: TRBJ1-3
D gene: NA
V gene: TRBV10-3
CDR3 protein: CAISEARTSGNTIYF
CDR3 DNA: TGTGCCATCAGTGAAGCTCGGACATCTGGAAACACCATATATTTT

clone size: NA
J gene: TRBJ1-5
D gene: NA
V gene: TRBV6-1
CDR3 protein: CASSEVTVNQPQHF
CDR3 DNA: TGTGCCAGCAGTGAAGTGACAGTTAATCAGCCCCAGCATTTT

clone size: few
J gene: TRBJ1-1
D gene: TRBD1
V gene: TRBV7-9
CDR3 protein: CASSLRGQVNTEAFF
CDR3 DNA: TGTGCCAGCAGCCTGAGGGGACAGGTAAACACTGAAGCTTTCTTT

clone size: NA
J gene: TRBJ2-3
D gene: NA
V gene: TRBV12-5
CDR3 protein: CASGEDFSTDTQYF
CDR3 DNA: TGTGCTAGTGGGGAGGACTTTAGCACAGATACGCAGTATTTT

clone size: NA
J gene: TRBJ2-7
D gene: NA
V gene: TRBV10-3
CDR3 protein: CAISDRGTYEQYF
CDR3 DNA: TGTGCCATCAGTGATCGGGGTACCTACGAGCAGTACTTC

clone size: few
J gene: TRBJ1-4
D gene: NA
V gene: TRBV5-1
CDR3 protein: CASSPLRGTNEKLFF
CDR3 DNA: TGCGCCAGCAGCCCCCTTAGAGGCACTAATGAAAAACTGTTTTTT

clone size: NA
J gene: TRBJ2-5
D gene: NA
V gene: TRBV7-6
CDR3 protein: CASSGGTAREGETQYF
CDR3 DNA: TGTGCCAGCAGCGGGGGGACAGCCAGGGAAGGGGAGACCCAGTACTTC

clone size: NA
J gene: TRBJ2-6
D gene: TRBD1
V gene: TRBV7-7
CDR3 protein: CASSSGGSGANVLTF
CDR3 DNA: TGTGCTAGCAGCTCAGGGGGATCTGGGGCCAACGTCCTGACTTTC

clone size: NA
J gene: TRBJ1-2
D gene: TRBD1
V gene: TRBV19
CDR3 protein: CASSIGRQGHYGYTF
CDR3 DNA: TGTGCCAGTAGTATAGGTCGACAGGGGCACTATGGCTACACCTTC

clone size: once
J gene: TRBJ2-7
D gene: NA
V gene: TRBV10-3
CDR3 protein: CATQAGSYEQYF
CDR3 DNA: TGTGCCACCCAAGCAGGATCCTACGAGCAGTACTTC

clone size: NA
J gene: TRBJ1-5
D gene: NA
V gene: TRBV19
CDR3 protein: CASRPPGGQPGNQPQHF
CDR3 DNA: TGTGCCAGTAGACCCCCCGGGGGGCAGCCGGGAAATCAGCCCCAGCATTTT